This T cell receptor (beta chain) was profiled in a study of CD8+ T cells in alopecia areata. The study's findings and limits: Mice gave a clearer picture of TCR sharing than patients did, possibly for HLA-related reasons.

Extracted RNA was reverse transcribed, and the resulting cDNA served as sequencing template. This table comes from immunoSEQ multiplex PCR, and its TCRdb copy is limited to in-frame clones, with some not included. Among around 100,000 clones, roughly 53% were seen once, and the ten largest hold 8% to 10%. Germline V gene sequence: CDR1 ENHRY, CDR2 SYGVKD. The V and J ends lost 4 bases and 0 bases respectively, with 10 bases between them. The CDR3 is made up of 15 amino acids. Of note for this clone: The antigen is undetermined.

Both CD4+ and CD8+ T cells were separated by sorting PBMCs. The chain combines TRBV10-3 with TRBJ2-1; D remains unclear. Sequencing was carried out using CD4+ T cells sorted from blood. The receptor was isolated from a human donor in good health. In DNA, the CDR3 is TGTGCCATCAGTGGACCTGAGAGCTCCTACAATGAGCAGTTCTTC. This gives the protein CAISGPESSYNEQFF.